Included here is one TCR beta chain sequence, with context. There are 14 residues in the CDR3. V shed 5 bases and J 4 bases; nucleotides not matched to a gene: 6. Germline assignment: CDR1 SGHNT and CDR2 YENEEA. The data stem from a study of blood T cell repertoires in COVID-19. Overall study: PBMCs, B-cell-depleted T cells, or T cells provided the cDNA or gDNA that made up the material.

The data were produced by immunoSEQ multiplex PCR, yet TCRdb's version contains in-frame clones alone and is incomplete. The sample lists fewer than 450,000 clones, about 89% seen once, with 6% to 7% in the top ten. The source of this sequence is a woman aged 50 to 60 with COVID-19, enrolled during active disease. The V call is TRBV11-3, the J call TRBJ2-5, with 8 bases matching TRBD2. The sample consisted of peripheral blood. The CDR3 reads CASSQVAGTETQYF. CDR3 coding DNA: TGTGCCAGCAGCCAGGTAGCGGGAACAGAGACCCAGTACTTC.